The 32 T cell receptor beta chains in this list originate from one sample, sequenced in a study of T cell responses to AZD1222 COVID-19 vaccine. The protocol was immunoSEQ multiplex PCR, while the TCRdb copy is restricted to in-frame clones and leaves out a portion. The data hold 90,000 to 120,000 clones, with more than 85% observed a single time. This sample comprised peripheral blood, obtained on day 0 of AZD1222 vaccination. These receptors originate from an adult in good health.

This chain connects TRBV28 to TRBJ1-1, with D possibly being TRBD1 (5 bases). V dropped 4 bases and J dropped 2 bases, with 17 bases sitting between them. CDR3 length: 16 amino acids. Germline CDR1 is MDHEN and CDR2 is SYDVKM. CDR3 nucleotide sequence: TGTGCCAGCAGTTCAGGCACCGGGACGCGCAACACTGAAGCTTTCTTT. Protein sequence: CASSSGTGTRNTEAFF. The complete variable domain, with remaining parts taken from reference TRBV28 and TRBJ1-1, reads DVKVTQSSRYLVKRTGEKVFLECVQDMDHENMFWYRQDPGLGLRLIYFSYDVKMKEKGDIPEGYSVSREKKERFSLILESASTNQTSMYLCASSSGTGTRNTEAFFGQGTRLTVV.

The sample holds a few counts of this clone. The chain recombines TRBV7-3 with TRBJ2-1; 7 bases agree with TRBD1. This CDR3 contains 15 residues. Germline values: CDR1 SGHTA, CDR2 FQGTGA. The ends lost 0 bases at V and 5 bases at J; junction bases unmatched: 4. CDR3 region: CASSLTGTVDNEQFF. DNA for the CDR3: TGTGCCAGCAGCTTAACAGGGACAGTGGACAATGAGCAGTTCTTC.

The rearrangement joins TRBV7-9 to TRBJ1-1; D is unresolved. V was shortened by 0 bases and J by 0 bases, with 8 bases between the two germline ends. CDR1 is SEHNR and CDR2 is FQNEAQ in the germline V gene (reference sequence). This CDR3 is built from 15 residues. The CDR3: CASSLAVTMNTEAFF. CDR3 in DNA: TGTGCCAGCAGCTTAGCGGTAACCATGAACACTGAAGCTTTCTTT.

The chain employs TRBV9 and TRBJ2-5; D unclear. Germline CDR1 reads SGDLS; CDR2 reads YYNGEE. Trimming removed 4 bases at V and 0 bases at J, with 13 bases between. The CDR3 is 15 residues long. This CDR3 reads CASSPRLGNQETQYF. CDR3 sequence (DNA): TGTGCCAGCAGCCCCCGGCTGGGGAACCAAGAGACCCAGTACTTC.

This chain links TRBV6-5 with TRBJ1-1, with TRBD1 identical over 10 bases. The junction had 5 bases not matched to a gene; V was cut back by 4 bases and J by 6 bases. Germline values: CDR1 MNHEY, CDR2 SVGAGI. CDR3 length: 14 amino acids. The CDR3 reads CASSSRDRGSEAFF. The CDR3 DNA reads TGTGCCAGCAGTTCGAGGGACAGGGGTTCTGAAGCTTTCTTT.

The chain couples TRBV5-1 to TRBJ1-1, with a possible D match to TRBD1 (6 bases). The CDR3 sequence is 15 residues long. V lost 4 bases to trimming and J lost 1 base, with 14 bases between them. Germline V gene lookup returns CDR1 SGHRS and CDR2 YFSETQ. The CDR3 region is CASSRSAGQNTEAFF. CDR3 sequence (DNA): TGCGCCAGCAGCCGTAGCGCGGGACAGAACACTGAAGCTTTCTTT.

This clone was detected once. The CDR3, as DNA: TGTGCCAGCAGACAACAGGGGGCGAGCCAGCCCCAGCATTTT. It codes for CASRQQGASQPQHF. The V call is TRBV28, the J call TRBJ1-5; TRBD1 matches 9 bases. The germline gives CDR1 MDHEN, CDR2 SYDVKM. The length of the CDR3 is 14 residues. The V gene end was trimmed by 6 bases and the J gene end by 7 bases; junction bases not matched to a gene: 7. Supplemented by reference TRBV28 and TRBJ1-5, the full variable domain reads DVKVTQSSRYLVKRTGEKVFLECVQDMDHENMFWYRQDPGLGLRLIYFSYDVKMKEKGDIPEGYSVSREKKERFSLILESASTNQTSMYLCASRQQGASQPQHFGDGTRLSIL.

This rearrangement joins TRBV5-6 to TRBJ1-3, with D hard to call. Germline assignment: CDR1 SGHDT and CDR2 YYEEEE. V was shortened by 0 bases and J by 0 bases, with 13 bases between the two germline ends. CDR3 length: 17 residues. The CDR3 bases are TGTGCCAGCAGCTTGGGACGTATAAAGAGCTCTGGAAACACCATATATTTT. Its translation: CASSLGRIKSSGNTIYF.

CDR3 DNA sequence: TGCAGCGCGGTGCGGGGGGCCGCTGGAAACACCATATATTTT. This gives the protein CSAVRGAAGNTIYF. V and J are TRBV29-1 and TRBJ1-3, with D perhaps matching TRBD1 (6 bases). The V and J ends lost 7 bases and 2 bases respectively, with 15 bases between them. CDR3 length: 14 residues. The germline gives CDR1 SQVTM, CDR2 ANQGSEA.

The chain recombines TRBV14 with TRBJ1-2; the D gene is possibly TRBD1 (6 bases). Germline CDR1 is SGHDN and CDR2 is FVKESK. The CDR3 is 15 residues long. V was pared by 3 bases and J by 5 bases, with 16 bases between. The CDR3 sequence is CASSQYRDNVYGYTF. The CDR3 DNA reads TGTGCCAGCAGCCAGTACCGGGACAATGTTTATGGCTACACCTTC.

The chain employs TRBV19 and TRBJ2-3; 8 bases align to TRBD1. Per the germline V gene, CDR1 is LNHDA and CDR2 is SQIVND (reference sequence). V gave up 5 bases and J gave up 3 bases; unmatched junction bases: 7. CDR3 length equals 15 residues. CDR3 sequence (DNA): TGTGCCAGTAGTCTGGACAGGGCAGGGACAGATACGCAGTATTTT. The encoded protein is CASSLDRAGTDTQYF.

The gene calls are TRBV27 and TRBJ1-4; D gene ambiguous. Germline V gene sequence: CDR1 MNHEY, CDR2 SMNVEV (reference sequence). The CDR3 extends over 14 amino acids. Trimming removed 2 bases at V and 2 bases at J, with 6 bases between. The CDR3 sequence: CASSLRQTNEKLFF. The CDR3 region has the DNA TGTGCCAGCAGTTTACGGCAGACTAATGAAAAACTGTTTTTT.

The J gene is TRBJ1-2, the V gene TRBV29-1; 10 bases align to TRBD1. V lost 6 bases, J lost 8 bases, and 6 bases stayed unmatched. The CDR3 totals 12 residues. Germline V gene data show CDR1 as SQVTM and CDR2 as ANQGSEA. In nucleotides, the CDR3 is TGCAGCGTCCAGGACAGGGGGGGAGGCTACACCTTC. Amino acids: CSVQDRGGGYTF.

The J gene is TRBJ2-1, the V gene TRBV6-5; 9 nucleotides agree with TRBD2. CDR3 length: 15 amino acids. The germline V gene has CDR1 MNHEY and CDR2 SVGAGI. Germline trimming cut 8 bases from V and 7 bases from J; bases unmatched to any gene: 12. The CDR3: CASRRLAEPKNEQFF. CDR3 nucleotide sequence: TGTGCCAGCCGGCGACTAGCGGAACCTAAAAATGAGCAGTTCTTC.

This chain uses TRBV7-2 with TRBJ2-4; 9 bases are shared with TRBD2. V gave up 1 base and J gave up 7 bases; unmatched junction bases: 11. CDR3 size: 17 residues. The germline gives CDR1 SGHTA, CDR2 FQGNSA. The CDR3 nucleotides are TGTGCCAGCAGCTTAGTACCCACAGCGGGAGGAGGGAACATTCAGTACTTC. This translates into CASSLVPTAGGGNIQYF.

The chain joins TRBV6-1 to TRBJ2-7; 8 bases map to TRBD2. V lost 2 bases to trimming and J lost 5 bases; unmatched junction nucleotides: 5. Germline CDR1 MNHNS, CDR2 SASEGT. The CDR3 contains 14 residues. The DNA of the CDR3 is TGTGCCAGCAGTGAAACAGCGGGGGAGGACGAGCAGTACTTC. Its protein product is CASSETAGEDEQYF.

The chain is built from TRBV3-1 (or the pseudogene TRBV3-2) and TRBJ2-6; D unresolved. The CDR3 has 15 amino acids. The germline V and J ends were trimmed by 3 bases and 4 bases, with 10 bases remaining between them. The germline V gene encodes CDR1 LGHDT and CDR2 YNNKEL (reference sequence). CDR3 in amino acids: CASSQAQLGANVLTF. Here the CDR3 DNA reads TGTGCCAGCAGCCAGGCCCAATTGGGGGCCAACGTCCTGACTTTC.

The rearrangement links TRBV16 to TRBJ2-7, with 8 bases that match TRBD2. The germline CDR1 and CDR2 sequences are KGHSY and FQNENV. Trimming took 4 bases from V and 3 from J; bases not matched to a gene: 5. The length of the CDR3 is 14 residues. CDR3: CASSLVAGGYEQYF. CDR3 nucleotides: TGTGCCAGCAGCCTCGTGGCGGGGGGCTACGAGCAGTACTTC.

Remarks on this clone: The junction differs from germline at one of its ends, possibly a read error. V and J are TRBV5-4 and TRBJ2-6; 7 positions match TRBD1. The CDR3 length is 14 residues. CDR1 is SGHNT and CDR2 is YYREEE in the germline V gene (reference sequence). The CDR3 coding sequence is TGTGCCAGCAGCTCCTACCAGGGGGTCAACGTCCTGACTTTC. Residues: CASSSYQGVNVLTF.

This clone came up once. This chain uses TRBV12-1 with TRBJ1-3; the table's D call, TRBD1, has no DNA check behind it. TRBV12-1 is a pseudogene. The CDR3 consists of 17 residues. CDR3 in amino acids: CASSFSRAGGSGNTIYF. The CDR3 nucleotides read TGTGCCAGCAGCTTTTCTAGGGCAGGGGGCTCTGGAAACACCATATATTTT.

This clone showed up just once. This sequence joins TRBV11-3 and TRBJ1-6; D is unclear. This CDR3 contains 14 residues. Trimming took off 4 bases at V and 1 base at J, with 5 bases between the two ends. The germline CDR1 and CDR2 sequences are SGHNT and YENEEA. The CDR3 loop is CASSSNSYNSPLHF. Written as DNA, the CDR3 is TGTGCCAGCAGCTCGAATTCCTATAATTCACCCCTCCACTTT. The full variable domain, in which reference TRBV11-3 and TRBJ1-6 provide the parts outside the CDR3, is EAGVVQSPRYKIIEKKQPVAFWCNPISGHNTLYWYLQNLGQGPELLIRYENEEAVDDSQLPKDRFSAERLKGVDSTLKIQPAELGDSAVYLCASSSNSYNSPLHFGNGTRLTVT.

This clone was recorded only once. The chain employs TRBV7-3 and TRBJ2-5, with D perhaps assigned TRBD1 or TRBD2 (5 bases each). CDR1 is SGHTA, CDR2 FQGTGA, per germline. There are 17 residues in the CDR3. With 2 bases removed from V and 4 bases from J, the gap between germline ends came to 20 bases. This CDR3 reads CASSLETGSRRRETQYF. CDR3 coding DNA: TGTGCCAGCAGCTTAGAAACAGGAAGCAGGAGGCGAGAGACCCAGTACTTC.

This chain links TRBV11-3 with TRBJ1-1; D is uncertain. This CDR3 is built from 14 residues. From germline, CDR1 is SGHNT and CDR2 YENEEA. V lost 5 bases, J lost 0 bases, and 10 bases lay in between. The CDR3 loop reads CASSAPHLNTEAFF. CDR3 nucleotides: TGTGCCAGCAGCGCCCCGCACCTGAACACTGAAGCTTTCTTT.

The chain carries TRBV12-5 and TRBJ2-2; D possibly uses TRBD1 or TRBD2 (5 bases each). Trimming removed 2 bases at V and 6 bases at J, with 16 bases between. The length of the CDR3 is 16 residues. Looked up from germline, CDR1 is LGHNT and CDR2 is FRNRAP. CDR3 DNA: TGTGCTAGTGGTTTGATCGTGGGTAGGGGAGCCGGGGAGCTGTTTTTT. Translation: CASGLIVGRGAGELFF. Complete variable domain (other parts from reference TRBV12-5 and TRBJ2-2): DARVTQTPRHKVTEMGQEVTMRCQPILGHNTVFWYRQTMMQGLELLAYFRNRAPLDDSGMPKDRFSAEMPDATLATLKIQPSEPRDSAVYFCASGLIVGRGAGELFFGEGSRLTVL.

V gene TRBV28 combines with J gene TRBJ1-2; D is undetermined. V lost 7 bases and J 8 bases, leaving 11 bases between the germline ends. The CDR3 loop spans 11 amino acids. The germline gives CDR1 MDHEN, CDR2 SYDVKM. The CDR3 DNA reads TGTGCCAGCAACGCAGACGCGGGCTACACCTTC. Translating gives CASNADAGYTF.

The chain combines TRBV7-3 with TRBJ2-3; 7 nucleotides align to TRBD1. Germline V gene lookup returns CDR1 SGHTA and CDR2 FQGTGA. The CDR3 runs 13 residues. With 5 bases clipped from V and 6 bases from J, the junction kept 5 bases outside the gene matches. CDR3 residues: CASSISQGDTQYF. For the CDR3, the DNA is TGTGCCAGCAGCATTTCACAGGGGGATACGCAGTATTTT.

The J gene is TRBJ1-2, the V gene TRBV9; D might be TRBD1 (5 bases). The V end was cut by 0 bases, the J end by 4 bases, with 13 bases between. CDR1 SGDLS and CDR2 YYNGEE come from the germline V gene. The CDR3 contains 15 residues. CDR3: CASSVDGGASYGYTF. The CDR3 DNA reads TGTGCCAGCAGCGTAGATGGAGGGGCAAGCTATGGCTACACCTTC.

The chain uses TRBV11-3 and TRBJ1-1, with 11 bases fitting TRBD1. Germline V gene lookup returns CDR1 SGHNT and CDR2 YENEEA. With 6 bases clipped from V and 10 bases from J, the junction kept 16 bases outside the gene matches. The CDR3 loop spans 16 amino acids. The DNA for the CDR3 is TGTGCCAGCAGTTCCTGGACAGGGGGCCTACCGAAGCGAGCTTTCTTT. This translates into CASSSWTGGLPKRAFF.

The chain couples TRBV29-1 to TRBJ1-1; TRBD1 is a possible D gene (5 bases). CDR3 length equals 12 residues. Trimming stripped 2 bases from V and 5 bases from J, with 9 bases between. Per the germline V gene, CDR1 is SQVTM and CDR2 is ANQGSEA. The CDR3 nucleotides read TGCAGCGTTGAACAGGGTGATACTGAAGCTTTCTTT. This sequence encodes CSVEQGDTEAFF.

This chain's CDR3 is CASSLAWRGGTGELFF. CDR3 DNA: TGTGCCAGCAGCTTAGCCTGGAGAGGCGGCACCGGGGAGCTGTTTTTT. This rearrangement joins TRBV7-2 to TRBJ2-2; no clear D gene. There are 16 residues in the CDR3. V lost 0 bases, J lost 4 bases, and 12 bases lay in between. Germline V gene lookup returns CDR1 SGHTA and CDR2 FQGNSA.

V gene TRBV6-6 combines with J gene TRBJ1-1; the match to TRBD1 covers 8 bases. This CDR3 is 11 amino acids long. The germline V gene encodes CDR1 MNHNY and CDR2 SVGAGI (reference sequence). Germline trimming cut 6 bases from V and 6 bases from J; bases unmatched to any gene: 0. CDR3 nucleotides: TGTGCCAGCAGACAGGGGGCTGAAGCTTTCTTT. This translates into CASRQGAEAFF.

This chain links TRBV3-1 (or the pseudogene TRBV3-2) with TRBJ2-4, with 9 bases that match TRBD1. Germline CDR1 and CDR2: LGHDT and YNNKEL (reference sequence). CDR3 size: 15 residues. The junction had 4 bases not matched to a gene; V was cut back by 6 bases and J by 1 base. Here the CDR3 reads CASSDRGGAKNIQYF. The CDR3 DNA reads as TGTGCCAGCAGTGACAGGGGGGGGGCCAAAAACATTCAGTACTTC.